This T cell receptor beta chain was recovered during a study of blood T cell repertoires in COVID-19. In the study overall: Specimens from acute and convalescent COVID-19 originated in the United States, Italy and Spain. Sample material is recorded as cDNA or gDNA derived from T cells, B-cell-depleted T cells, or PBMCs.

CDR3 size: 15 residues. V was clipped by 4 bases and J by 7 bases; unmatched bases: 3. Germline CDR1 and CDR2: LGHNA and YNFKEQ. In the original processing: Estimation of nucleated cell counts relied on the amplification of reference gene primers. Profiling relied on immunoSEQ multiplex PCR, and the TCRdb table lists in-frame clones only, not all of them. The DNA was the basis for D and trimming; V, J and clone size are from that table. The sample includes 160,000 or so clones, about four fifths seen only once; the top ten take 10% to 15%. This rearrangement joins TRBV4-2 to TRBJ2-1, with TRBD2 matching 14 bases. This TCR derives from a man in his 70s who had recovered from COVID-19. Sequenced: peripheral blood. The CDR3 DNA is TGTGCCAGCAGCCCGCGACTAGCGGGAGGGAATGAGCAGTTCTTC. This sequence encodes CASSPRLAGGNEQFF.